The clone carrying this T cell receptor beta chain was seen many times. Trimming took off 4 bases at V and 5 bases at J, with 16 bases between the two ends. CDR3 size: 15 residues. Germline values: CDR1 SGHRS, CDR2 YFSETQ. MiXCR, run by TCRdb on the RT-PCR reads, gives a single entry per CDR3 protein. The sample has 650,000 to 800,000 distinct CDR3 sequences, 11% to 15% seen once. Sequences were obtained from memory CD4+ T cells from blood. The receptor was isolated from a female donor in good health, serving as a healthy control. The chain has TRBV5-1 and TRBJ2-1; D possibly corresponds to TRBD1 (6 bases). The DNA for the CDR3 is TGCGCCAGCAGCCCAATCTCCGACAGGAACAATGAGCAGTTCTTC. It encodes CASSPISDRNNEQFF.